The 20 T cell receptor beta chains below were found in one sample sequenced in a study of T cell responses to AZD1222 COVID-19 vaccine. Profiled with immunoSEQ multiplex PCR; TCRdb holds only in-frame clones, not every one. The top ten clones hold approximately 1.8% of a sample with 150,000 to 200,000 clones, 85% to 90% of them seen once. The sample in question was peripheral blood, obtained on day 0 of AZD1222 vaccination. The receptors come from an adult in good health.

The J gene is TRBJ1-4, the V gene TRBV24-1, with 7 bases lining up with TRBD1. The CDR3 runs to 15 residues. Germline lookup yields CDR1 KGHDR and CDR2 SFDVKD. V was clipped by 9 bases and J by 7 bases; unmatched bases: 13. CDR3 amino acids: CATGQVTGQLEKLFF. CDR3 DNA: TGTGCCACCGGACAGGTAACGGGACAGCTTGAAAAACTGTTTTTT.

The CDR3 bases are TGTGCCAGCACAGGTCATGGCACAGATACGCAGTATTTT. Protein: CASTGHGTDTQYF. The chain carries TRBV27 and TRBJ2-3; D not certain. CDR3 length: 13 residues. Germline loops: CDR1 MNHEY, CDR2 SMNVEV (reference sequence). V was cut by 7 bases and J by 1 base, with 9 bases left in between.

This clone was observed a handful of times. The same CDR3 is also encoded by other DNA sequences in this sample. CDR3 sequence: CASSLAGANVLTF. CDR3 DNA: TGTGCCAGCAGTTTGGCTGGGGCCAACGTCCTGACTTTC. This chain uses TRBV12-3 or TRBV12-4 with TRBJ2-6; no definite D call. Between the trimmed V and J ends, which lost 3 bases and 2 bases, there was a span of 2 bases. The CDR3 is 13 residues long.

V and J are TRBV30 and TRBJ1-2; D is unclear. This CDR3 spans 13 amino acids. Germline values: CDR1 GTSNPN, CDR2 SVGIG (reference sequence). Trimming took off 1 base at V and 7 bases at J, with 13 bases between the two ends. The CDR3 reads CAWSDRTAGGYTF. Written as DNA, the CDR3 is TGTGCCTGGAGTGACCGGACCGCCGGTGGCTACACCTTC.

The chain carries TRBV12-3 or TRBV12-4 and TRBJ2-2, with D unresolved. Trimming pared 3 bases from V and 11 bases from J, leaving 7 bases between. The CDR3 sequence is 11 residues long. CDR3 coding DNA: TGTGCCAGCAGTTTTCTCGTTGAGCTGTTTTTT. Amino acids: CASSFLVELFF.

The chain carries TRBV28 and TRBJ2-7, with D possibly being TRBD2 (6 bases). V lost 5 bases and J 6 bases, leaving 14 bases between the germline ends. Looked up from germline, CDR1 is MDHEN and CDR2 is SYDVKM. The CDR3 consists of 13 residues. This CDR3 is CASSEGREREQYV. CDR3 bases: TGTGCCAGCAGTGAGGGACGGGAGCGCGAGCAGTACGTC.

This clone was observed many times. J is TRBJ1-5 and V is TRBV7-2; 7 nucleotides agree with TRBD1. The CDR3 spans 16 residues. Germline V gene lookup returns CDR1 SGHTA and CDR2 FQGNSA. After removal of 1 base from V and 3 bases from J, the junction contained 6 bases not matched to a gene. The CDR3 loop reads CASSLGDRVYNQPQHF. The DNA for the CDR3 is TGTGCCAGCAGCTTAGGTGACAGGGTCTACAATCAGCCCCAGCATTTT.

This clone was detected once. The rearrangement links TRBV6-5 to TRBJ2-3; 7 nucleotides agree with TRBD1. The ends lost 0 bases at V and 2 bases at J; junction bases unmatched: 5. Germline assignment: CDR1 MNHEY and CDR2 SVGAGI. The CDR3 sequence is 16 residues long. The CDR3 nucleotides are TGTGCCAGCAGTTACTCCGGGACAGAAGTCACAGATACGCAGTATTTT. Translating gives CASSYSGTEVTDTQYF.

This clone occurred a few times. The chain recombines TRBV5-1 with TRBJ1-2, with TRBD1 as a possible D gene (6 bases). In germline, CDR1 is SGHRS, CDR2 YFSETQ. This CDR3 is built from 14 residues. The V end was cut by 0 bases, the J end by 8 bases, with 14 bases between. The CDR3 DNA sequence: TGCGCCAGCAGCTTGGGGGCCACCCAGGGGGGCTACACCTTC. Protein product: CASSLGATQGGYTF.

This sequence joins TRBV5-1 and TRBJ1-6, with 10 bases that match TRBD1. Germline V lookup: CDR1 SGHRS, CDR2 YFSETQ. The V and J ends lost 7 bases and 8 bases, in that order; junction bases with no gene match: 3. The CDR3 loop spans 13 amino acids. CDR3 region: CASGQGGDSPLHF. The CDR3 DNA reads as TGCGCCAGCGGACAGGGGGGTGATTCACCCCTCCACTTT.

This rearrangement joins TRBV7-3 to TRBJ2-1; 9 bases fit TRBD1. The length of the CDR3 is 17 residues. The germline gives CDR1 SGHTA, CDR2 FQGTGA. The V gene end was trimmed by 2 bases and the J gene end by 9 bases; junction bases not matched to a gene: 14. This CDR3 is CASSLLGQGAELAEQFF. CDR3 nucleotide sequence: TGTGCCAGCAGCTTACTGGGACAGGGAGCTGAACTGGCTGAGCAGTTCTTC.

The chain links TRBV30 to TRBJ2-5; 9 nucleotides match TRBD1. The length of the CDR3 is 15 residues. CDR1 is GTSNPN and CDR2 is SVGIG in the germline V gene (reference sequence). Trimming at V came to 0 bases and at J to 4 bases, leaving 6 bases not matched to a gene. The CDR3 DNA follows: TGTGCCTGGAGTGTAATCGGGACAGGGAGAGAGACCCAGTACTTC. The encoded protein is CAWSVIGTGRETQYF.

V and J are TRBV27 and TRBJ1-1; D is perhaps TRBD1 (5 bases). In germline, CDR1 is MNHEY, CDR2 SMNVEV (reference sequence). The CDR3 sequence is 13 residues long. V was pared by 6 bases and J by 0 bases, with 8 bases between. The CDR3 nucleotides read TGTGCCAGCAGGGGGACGGTGAACACTGAAGCTTTCTTT. As protein: CASRGTVNTEAFF.

This sequence joins TRBV9 and TRBJ2-2; perhaps TRBD2 as D (5 bases). The germline V gene has CDR1 SGDLS and CDR2 YYNGEE. V gave up 0 bases and J gave up 0 bases, with 15 bases separating them. The CDR3 length is 18 residues. CDR3 DNA: TGTGCCAGCAGCGTAGAGTTGAGAAAGGAGGCGAACACCGGGGAGCTGTTTTTT. Amino acids: CASSVELRKEANTGELFF.

In its sample, this clone was seen once. V is TRBV28 and J is TRBJ1-2; D is ambiguous. This CDR3 contains 12 residues. V was cut by 6 bases and J by 8 bases, with 13 bases left in between. The V gene's germline CDR1 is MDHEN and CDR2 SYDVKM. CDR3: CASRRTLEGYTF. The CDR3 DNA follows: TGTGCCAGCAGAAGGACCTTGGAGGGCTACACCTTC.

The chain links TRBV19 to TRBJ1-3, with D perhaps TRBD1 (6 bases). The length of the CDR3 is 14 residues. Deletions cut 4 bases from V and 4 bases from J, with 11 bases between. CDR1 is LNHDA, CDR2 SQIVND, per germline (reference sequence). This chain's CDR3 is CASSSGTPGNTIYF. CDR3 DNA: TGTGCCAGTAGTAGCGGGACACCGGGAAACACCATATATTTT. Complete variable domain (other parts from reference TRBV19 and TRBJ1-3): DGGITQSPKYLFRKEGQNVTLSCEQNLNHDAMYWYRQDPGQGLRLIYYSQIVNDFQKGDIAEGYSVSREKKESFPLTVTSAQKNPTAFYLCASSSGTPGNTIYFGEGSWLTVV.

The V gene is TRBV28, the J gene TRBJ2-7; D possibly matches TRBD1 or TRBD2 (5 bases each). The CDR3 contains 12 residues. V was shortened by 6 bases and J by 7 bases, with 13 bases between the two germline ends. Germline assignment: CDR1 MDHEN and CDR2 SYDVKM. For the CDR3, the DNA is TGTGCCAGCAGCCCCCCAGAGGGGGAGCAGTACGTC. This sequence encodes CASSPPEGEQYV.

This chain uses TRBV19 with TRBJ1-5; possible D gene TRBD1, 6 bases. V lost 3 bases and J 2 bases, leaving 11 bases between the germline ends. CDR1 is LNHDA, CDR2 SQIVND, per germline (reference sequence). The CDR3 spans 15 residues. The CDR3 spells CASSMWTAGNQPQHF. The CDR3 region has the DNA TGTGCCAGTAGTATGTGGACAGCCGGCAATCAGCCCCAGCATTTT.

The chain recombines TRBV7-2 with TRBJ2-3; the D gene is possibly TRBD2 (5 bases). Germline V gives CDR1 SGHTA, CDR2 FQGNSA. This CDR3 is 11 amino acids long. Trimming removed 4 bases at V and 10 bases at J, with 9 bases between. Written as DNA, the CDR3 is TGTGCCAGCAGCTCCGGGATCCCGCAGTATTTT. Translation: CASSSGIPQYF.

The chain employs TRBV9 and TRBJ2-2; 8 bases match TRBD2. CDR1 is SGDLS and CDR2 is YYNGEE in the germline V gene. CDR3 length: 15 amino acids. J was trimmed by 2 bases and V by 3 bases; bases with no gene match: 3. The CDR3 reads CASSATSANTGELFF. CDR3 nucleotide sequence: TGTGCCAGCAGCGCGACTAGCGCTAACACCGGGGAGCTGTTTTTT.